These T cell receptor beta chains were read from a single sample in a study of cytomegalovirus exposure and HLA in healthy donors. Some clones are missing from TCRdb's copy, which holds only in-frame ones; the method was immunoSEQ multiplex PCR. The table has more than 95,000 clones, about 70% seen once; the top ten hold roughly 3.2%. Sequencing was performed on PBMCs. These TCRs come from a man aged 25-40 years in good health and CMV-seronegative. Each CDR3 is given without its conserved first and last residue. The order of the fields is D gene, V gene, J gene, CDR3 protein. A D gene is named only where the DNA matches it firmly.

d_call: TRBD1; v_call: TRBV5-6; j_call: TRBJ2-4; cdr3_aa: ASSLRAGGQNIQY
d_call: TRBD1; v_call: TRBV30; j_call: TRBJ2-7; cdr3_aa: AWSKGQGIYEQY
d_call: NA; v_call: TRBV7-3; j_call: TRBJ2-2; cdr3_aa: ASSYDTPGLTGELF
d_call: NA; v_call: TRBV19; j_call: TRBJ1-1; cdr3_aa: ASSISSGEAF
d_call: TRBD2; v_call: TRBV28; j_call: TRBJ2-7; cdr3_aa: ASSLGPAGDPYEQY
d_call: NA; v_call: TRBV5-1; j_call: TRBJ2-7; cdr3_aa: ASSYQEGTSYEQY
d_call: TRBD2; v_call: TRBV13; j_call: TRBJ2-1; cdr3_aa: ASSSRLAGADEQF
d_call: NA; v_call: TRBV27; j_call: TRBJ2-7; cdr3_aa: ASSLAVYRCYEQY
d_call: NA; v_call: TRBV11-2; j_call: TRBJ1-3; cdr3_aa: ASSSLRSGTRAGNTIY
d_call: NA; v_call: TRBV7-9; j_call: NA; cdr3_aa: ASSFVRADRTPYEQY
d_call: TRBD1; v_call: TRBV9; j_call: TRBJ2-7; cdr3_aa: ASSVGQGALTEQY
d_call: TRBD1; v_call: TRBV6-5; j_call: TRBJ1-4; cdr3_aa: ASSRQGPVGEKLF
d_call: TRBD1; v_call: TRBV6-5; j_call: TRBJ2-1; cdr3_aa: ASSYDRVGYNEQF
d_call: TRBD1; v_call: TRBV28; j_call: TRBJ2-7; cdr3_aa: ASSPGQGKRLSWGQY
d_call: NA; v_call: TRBV7-2; j_call: TRBJ2-2; cdr3_aa: ASSSSNTGELF
d_call: NA; v_call: TRBV5-1; j_call: TRBJ1-2; cdr3_aa: ASRKQEGTTNYGYT
d_call: TRBD1; v_call: TRBV19; j_call: TRBJ2-3; cdr3_aa: ASSPRQGEAADTQY
d_call: TRBD2; v_call: TRBV5-6; j_call: TRBJ2-1; cdr3_aa: ASKMAGTSPHNEQF
d_call: TRBD1; v_call: TRBV6-6; j_call: TRBJ1-3; cdr3_aa: ASSYDRGSGNTIY
d_call: NA; v_call: TRBV5-1; j_call: TRBJ1-2; cdr3_aa: ASSLAGLNYGYT
d_call: NA; v_call: TRBV5-8; j_call: TRBJ1-1; cdr3_aa: ASTGGRTEAF
d_call: TRBD1; v_call: TRBV7-9; j_call: NA; cdr3_aa: ASSPIGQGLGEQY
d_call: TRBD1; v_call: TRBV5-1; j_call: TRBJ2-1; cdr3_aa: ASSERQGWDEQF
d_call: TRBD2; v_call: TRBV29-1; j_call: TRBJ2-7; cdr3_aa: SVAPKREGRREQY
d_call: NA; v_call: TRBV5-4; j_call: TRBJ2-3; cdr3_aa: ASSPGIVRGIGSGRDTQY
d_call: NA; v_call: TRBV2; j_call: TRBJ1-5; cdr3_aa: ASSERRSSGSNQPQH
d_call: TRBD1; v_call: TRBV14; j_call: TRBJ2-3; cdr3_aa: ASSQARGQAMDTQY
d_call: NA; v_call: TRBV11-3; j_call: TRBJ2-5; cdr3_aa: ASSLGDWGTQY
d_call: TRBD2; v_call: TRBV7-8; j_call: TRBJ2-1; cdr3_aa: ASSLSRAGGREQF
d_call: NA; v_call: TRBV20-1; j_call: TRBJ2-2; cdr3_aa: SASLTGELF
d_call: NA; v_call: TRBV28; j_call: TRBJ2-7; cdr3_aa: ASTGTRGLEQY
d_call: NA; v_call: TRBV5-5; j_call: TRBJ1-1; cdr3_aa: ASSTDTASVGAF
d_call: NA; v_call: TRBV29-1; j_call: TRBJ2-4; cdr3_aa: SVEDPGIQY
d_call: TRBD1; v_call: TRBV7-2; j_call: TRBJ1-2; cdr3_aa: ASSFRGRSDGYT
d_call: NA; v_call: TRBV29-1; j_call: TRBJ1-2; cdr3_aa: SVESASPDLGYT
d_call: TRBD1; v_call: TRBV30; j_call: TRBJ1-5; cdr3_aa: AWSPGTDYNQPQH